This T cell receptor beta chain originates from a study of blood T cell repertoires in COVID-19. Study context: PBMCs, B-cell-depleted T cells, or T cells were the source of the cDNA or gDNA that made up the material.

The CDR3 is 13 residues long. The germline gives CDR1 SGHAT, CDR2 FQDESV (reference sequence). Trimming pared 5 bases from V and 4 bases from J, leaving 9 bases between. Per the study methods: By means of reference gene primer amplification, nucleated cell counts were estimated. Assay: immunoSEQ multiplex PCR; the TCRdb copy retains only in-frame clones and omits some. From that table come the V and J calls and clone size; the DNA was used to work out D and trimming. The sample consists of some 500,000 clones, around 87% of them appearing once. Participants were aged about 18 to 89 years from roughly 25 US areas.

This sequence was found in a middle-aged woman who had recovered from COVID-19. The material sequenced was PBMCs or T cells enriched from blood (not recorded which). This chain links TRBV11-1 with TRBJ2-1, with D possibly being TRBD1 (5 bases). The CDR3 DNA reads TGTGCCAGCAGCCCCGACAGATACAATGAGCAGTTCTTC. Its protein product is CASSPDRYNEQFF.